The rows below give T cell receptor beta chains drawn from one sample of a study of blood T cell repertoires in COVID-19. Only in-frame clones appear in the TCRdb table, and some are missing; sequencing was by immunoSEQ multiplex PCR. The sample has 350,000 to 500,000 clones; about 88% are singletons. The sequencing sample was made of PBMCs or T cells enriched from blood (not recorded which). Source of these receptors: a woman aged 18 to 35 who had been exposed to COVID-19. CDR3s include the opening cysteine and the closing phenylalanine or tryptophan. A D gene is named only where the DNA matches it firmly. Clone size is given for some rows only: seen once, a few or many times, or a class if the clone is expanded.

clone_size	d_call	j_call	v_call	cdr3_nt	cdr3_aa
-	TRBD2	TRBJ2-7	TRBV5-1	TGCGCCAGCAGCCCGATTATAGCGGGGAGTCCCTACGAGCAGTACTTC	CASSPIIAGSPYEQYF
-	TRBD1	TRBJ2-7	TRBV7-2	TGTGCCAGCAGCTTCTGGGGGACAGAATCCTACGAGCAGTACTTC	CASSFWGTESYEQYF
few	-	TRBJ2-2	TRBV7-2	TGTGCCAGCAGCTTAGTGGCAGATATAACCGGGGAGCTGTTTTTT	CASSLVADITGELFF
-	-	TRBJ1-2	TRBV5-6	TGTGCCAGCAGCTCCCCCGGGGTAAACTATGGCTACACCTTC	CASSSPGVNYGYTF
once	-	TRBJ2-1	TRBV28	TGTGCCAGCAGTTTCCCCACAATGGAGGAACACAATGAGCAGTTCTTC	CASSFPTMEEHNEQFF
-	TRBD1	TRBJ2-5	TRBV27	TGTGCCAGCAGTTCCCTGGGGACAGGAGTTCCGCAAGAGACCCAGTACTTC	CASSSLGTGVPQETQYF
-	-	TRBJ1-1	TRBV29-1	TGCAGCGTTGAAGAGCTGGAGGGCACTGAAGCTTTCTTT	CSVEELEGTEAFF
once	-	TRBJ2-3	TRBV18	TGTGCCAGCTCGCTGCCTAACACAGATACGCAGTATTTT	CASSLPNTDTQYF
-	-	TRBJ1-3	TRBV6-5	TGTGCCAGCAGCAAGAGCACTGGAAACACCATATATTTT	CASSKSTGNTIYF
-	TRBD2	TRBJ2-1	TRBV5-1	TGCGCCAGCAGCTTGGCACTAGCGGGAGGGGACAATGAGCAGTTCTTC	CASSLALAGGDNEQFF
few	TRBD2	TRBJ2-7	TRBV6-5	TGTGCCAGCAGATGGGCGGGAGGGCCCTACGAGCAGTACTTC	CASRWAGGPYEQYF
-	TRBD1	TRBJ2-2	TRBV18	TGTGCCAGCTTCTGGGGGACAGGGTTACCCTCGAACACCGGGGAGCTGTTTTTT	CASFWGTGLPSNTGELFF
-	TRBD2	TRBJ2-1	TRBV28	TGTGCCAGCAGTTTATGGTCTAGCGGGGGGGAGGAGTTCTTC	CASSLWSSGGEEFF
-	-	TRBJ1-1	TRBV10-1	TGCGCCAGCAGTGAGTCCGGGGGGGGGCGAAGGACTGAAGCTTTCTTT	CASSESGGGRRTEAFF
few	-	TRBJ1-3	TRBV3-1/TRBV3-2	TGTGCCAGCAGCCCGCTGGTCGGGGATGGCTCTGGAAACACCATATATTTT	CASSPLVGDGSGNTIYF
-	TRBD2	TRBJ2-1	TRBV28	TGTGCCAGTGGTGGGGGGACTAGCGGGTACAATGAGCAGTTCTTC	CASGGGTSGYNEQFF
-	-	TRBJ1-5	TRBV5-1	TGCGCCAGCAGCTTGGGGGGCGATCAGCCCCAGCATTTT	CASSLGGDQPQHF
-	TRBD2	TRBJ2-3	TRBV6-5	TGTGCCAGCAGTTACATGACTAGCCCAGATACGCAGTATTTT	CASSYMTSPDTQYF
-	TRBD2	TRBJ2-3	TRBV24-1	TGTGCCACCAGTGATCCGACTAGCGGGGGCGACACAGATACGCAGTATTTT	CATSDPTSGGDTDTQYF
-	-	TRBJ1-1	TRBV29-1	TGCAGCGTTGAAAACAGGGCCGGTGAAGCTTTCTTT	CSVENRAGEAFF
once	-	TRBJ1-3	TRBV7-8	TGTGCCAGCAGCTCAGACTCTGGAAACACCATATATTTT	CASSSDSGNTIYF
-	TRBD1	TRBJ2-7	TRBV5-1	TGCGCCAGCAGCTATTCACCACAGGGGGCGTACGAGCAGTACTTC	CASSYSPQGAYEQYF
-	-	TRBJ1-5	TRBV4-1	TGCGCCAGCAGCCAAGCCGGGGTGCATCAGCCCCAGCATTTT	CASSQAGVHQPQHF
once	-	TRBJ1-1	TRBV6-5	TGTGCCAGCAGTCACGGGAACACTGAAGCTTTCTTT	CASSHGNTEAFF